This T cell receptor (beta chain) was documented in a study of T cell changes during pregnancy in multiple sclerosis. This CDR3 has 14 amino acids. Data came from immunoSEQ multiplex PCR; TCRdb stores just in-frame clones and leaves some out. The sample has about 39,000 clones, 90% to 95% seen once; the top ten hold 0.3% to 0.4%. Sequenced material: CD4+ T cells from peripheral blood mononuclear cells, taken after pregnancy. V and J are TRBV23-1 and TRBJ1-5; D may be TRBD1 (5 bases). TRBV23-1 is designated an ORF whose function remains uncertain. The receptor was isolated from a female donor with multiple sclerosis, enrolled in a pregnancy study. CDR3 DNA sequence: TGCGCTAAAAACCCAGGGTCCCTCAATCAGCCCCAGCATTTT. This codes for CAKNPGSLNQPQHF.